These 16 T cell receptor beta chains share one sample of origin, sequenced in a study of CD8+ T cells in alopecia areata (dated by TCRdb to between 2017 and 2018). Libraries were built with the immunoSEQ multiplex PCR assay. For TCR sequencing, RNA was extracted from every sample and reverse transcribed into cDNA to serve as template. This is the immuneACCESS table as TCRdb keeps it, with only in-frame sequences that have V and J called. A part of the clones is gone; compared with another copy, unresolved V genes explain less than half, and the rest is unexplained. This sample has 90,000 to 100,000 clones in its table, and roughly two thirds of those were observed once. The top ten constitute 15% to 17% of the sample. Taken with the paper, the label for time point translates to: about four weeks on oral tofacitinib. In light of the paper, this sample's treatment or condition label describes: oral pan-JAK inhibitor, 5-10 mg twice daily.

The sample consisted of CD8+ T cells sorted from blood, taken at week 4, from a patient treated with tofacitinib. These receptors were taken from a human donor with alopecia areata.

This chain links TRBV7-6 with TRBJ2-1; 10 bases are shared with TRBD1. Trimming at V came to 1 base and at J to 6 bases, leaving 3 bases not matched to a gene. The CDR3 extends over 15 amino acids. Germline V gene lookup returns CDR1 SGHVS and CDR2 FNYEAQ. The CDR3 loop reads CASSLGTGGLNEQFF. In DNA form, the CDR3 reads TGTGCCAGCAGCTTAGGGACAGGGGGTCTCAATGAGCAGTTCTTC.

The rearrangement uses TRBV27 and TRBJ2-7, with D unresolved. The CDR3 is made up of 12 amino acids. Germline assignment: CDR1 MNHEY and CDR2 SMNVEV (reference sequence). V lost 6 bases and J 2 bases, leaving 8 bases between the germline ends. As DNA, the CDR3 is TGTGCCAGCAGACGATCCCCCTACGAGCAGTACTTC. This encodes CASRRSPYEQYF.

This chain uses TRBV5-1 with TRBJ2-1, with 10 bases aligning to TRBD2. The length of the CDR3 is 16 residues. In germline, CDR1 is SGHRS, CDR2 YFSETQ. Trimming removed 4 bases from V and 6 bases from J; junction bases left unmatched: 10. CDR3 amino acids: CASSLGLAGALNEQFF. The CDR3 nucleotides read TGCGCCAGCAGCCTGGGGCTAGCGGGGGCCCTCAATGAGCAGTTCTTC.

This clone was observed a single time. The gene calls are TRBV27 and TRBJ1-5; D remains ambiguous. Between the trimmed V and J ends, which lost 2 bases and 3 bases, there was a span of 5 bases. The CDR3 covers 13 residues. Germline CDR1 reads MNHEY; CDR2 reads SMNVEV (reference sequence). The CDR3 DNA follows: TGTGCCAGCAGTTTACAGCTCAATCAGCCCCAGCATTTT. This codes for CASSLQLNQPQHF.

V is TRBV4-2 and J is TRBJ2-7; 9 nucleotides line up with TRBD1. Germline V gene data show CDR1 as LGHNA and CDR2 as YNFKEQ. The CDR3 runs to 18 residues. J gave up 4 bases and V 4 bases, and 17 bases lay outside the gene matches. CDR3 nucleotides: TGTGCCAGCAGCCCGATCATGGCTCCGGGACAGGGTTTTTACGAGCAGTACTTC. It codes for CASSPIMAPGQGFYEQYF.

Note on this clone: This likely comes from a read error, as the CDR3 has no conserved phenylalanine or tryptophan at its end. The chain links TRBV6-1 to TRBJ1-1, with 8 bases identical to TRBD1. CDR3 length: 16 residues. Looked up from germline, CDR1 is MNHNS and CDR2 is SASEGT. The V gene end was trimmed by 2 bases and the J gene end by 2 bases; junction bases not matched to a gene: 7. In DNA, the CDR3 is TGTGCCAGCAGTGAAACCGTAGGACAGGGAAACACTGAAGCTTTCCTT. Protein: CASSETVGQGNTEAFL.

V usage is TRBV5-1 and J usage is TRBJ2-7, with 10 nucleotides matching TRBD1. With 3 bases clipped from V and 6 bases from J, the junction kept 0 bases outside the gene matches. Germline assignment: CDR1 SGHRS and CDR2 YFSETQ. CDR3 length equals 12 residues. The CDR3 DNA reads TGCGCCAGCAGCTGGACAGGGGGCGAGCAGTACTTC. It codes for CASSWTGGEQYF.

This clone was seen once. This chain connects TRBV6-5 to TRBJ2-5; 9 positions match TRBD2. Per germline, CDR1 MNHEY and CDR2 SVGAGI. With 4 bases clipped from V and 3 bases from J, the junction kept 6 bases outside the gene matches. The CDR3 spans 15 residues. CDR3 DNA: TGTGCCAGCAGTTTTCACTTAGCGGGAGAAGAGACCCAGTACTTC. Translating it yields CASSFHLAGEETQYF.

This chain connects TRBV29-1 to TRBJ1-2; D is uncertain. This CDR3 spans 14 amino acids. The germline V gene has CDR1 SQVTM and CDR2 ANQGSEA. V was cut by 4 bases and J by 2 bases, with 14 bases left in between. The CDR3 sequence is CSVVVGELNYGYTF. In nucleotides, the CDR3 is TGCAGCGTTGTCGTAGGTGAACTCAACTATGGCTACACCTTC.

The rearrangement uses TRBV30 and TRBJ2-3; 9 positions agree with TRBD2. The V segment lost 0 bases and the J segment 9 bases; nucleotides outside the gene matches: 7. The CDR3 extends over 14 amino acids. Germline V gene data show CDR1 as GTSNPN and CDR2 as SVGIG (reference sequence). Here the CDR3 DNA reads TGTGCCTGGAGTGTAGGGGGACTAGCTGACACGCAGTATTTT. The encoded protein is CAWSVGGLADTQYF.

This clone appeared a single time. The genes are TRBV5-1 and TRBJ2-7; TRBD1 aligns across 8 bases. Per germline, CDR1 SGHRS and CDR2 YFSETQ. Trimming removed 4 bases from V and 3 bases from J; junction bases left unmatched: 9. The CDR3 extends over 15 amino acids. CDR3 protein: CASSIGQGSLYEQYF. CDR3 nucleotides: TGCGCCAGCAGCATAGGACAGGGAAGTCTCTACGAGCAGTACTTC.

The J gene is TRBJ2-7, the V gene TRBV4-1; D might be TRBD1 (6 bases). Looked up from germline, CDR1 is MGHRA and CDR2 is YSYEKL. Trimming took off 4 bases at V and 5 bases at J, with 15 bases between the two ends. The CDR3 runs 14 residues. This CDR3 reads CASSLQGLGDEQYF. The CDR3 nucleotides read TGCGCCAGCAGCCTTCAGGGGCTGGGGGACGAGCAGTACTTC.

Only a few counts were recorded for this clone. The chain has TRBV27 and TRBJ2-1; no reliable D call. This CDR3 spans 16 amino acids. The V gene lost 8 bases and the J gene lost 8 bases, with 25 bases spanning the gap. CDR1 is MNHEY, CDR2 SMNVEV, per germline (reference sequence). The CDR3 DNA reads as TGTGCCAGCTTACCCCGAAGCTGGACGTCAATTGATGAGCAGTTCTTC. Translated: CASLPRSWTSIDEQFF.

This chain links TRBV19 with TRBJ2-7, with D unresolved. The germline V gene has CDR1 LNHDA and CDR2 SQIVND (reference sequence). This CDR3 has 16 amino acids. Trimming shortened V by 5 bases and J by 0 bases, and 17 bases separated the two germline ends. DNA for the CDR3: TGTGCCAGTAGTGAAGGGCTCTTCCCAAGCTCCTACGAGCAGTACTTC. This translates into CASSEGLFPSSYEQYF.

The chain employs TRBV7-6 and TRBJ2-1, with 7 bases that match TRBD2. The V and J ends lost 5 bases and 8 bases, in that order; junction bases with no gene match: 12. Germline V gives CDR1 SGHVS, CDR2 FNYEAQ. This CDR3 spans 15 amino acids. CDR3 sequence (DNA): TGTGCCAGCAGCCCCCGGGGCGGGGGTATCGATGAGCAGTTCTTC. Protein product: CASSPRGGGIDEQFF.

The table lists this clone with a count of one. V and J are TRBV30 and TRBJ2-2; D tentatively fits TRBD1 or TRBD2 (5 bases each). The V gene lost 4 bases and the J gene lost 3 bases, with 15 bases spanning the gap. Per germline, CDR1 GTSNPN and CDR2 SVGIG (reference sequence). The CDR3 is made up of 15 amino acids. CDR3 DNA sequence: TGTGCCTGGAATTCCGGGGCCTCCTACACCGGGGAGCTGTTTTTT. It specifies CAWNSGASYTGELFF.